This T cell receptor beta chain appears in the sequencing data of a study of cytomegalovirus exposure and HLA in healthy donors. Notes on the study in general: The study labeled more than 150 TCR beta chains cytomegalovirus-associated. No immune exposure information besides CMV serostatus was available. Across HLA loci, a later analysis found differing TCR association rates, with DRB1 most and HLA-C fewest. Per a prior analysis, the majority of TCR beta V segments were productive roughly 87% or roughly 30% of the time.

Note on this clone: Antigen specificity is unknown.

V lost 3 bases and J lost 3; bases outside the gene matches: 4. This CDR3 is built from 15 residues. The germline V gene has CDR1 SGHRS and CDR2 YFSETQ. Vbeta (60) and Jbeta (13) primers were used in the PCR. The data were produced by immunoSEQ multiplex PCR, yet TCRdb's version contains in-frame clones alone and is incomplete. The table has tens of thousands of clones, roughly a tenth seen once. This sequence joins TRBV5-1 and TRBJ1-1; 11 bases are a match to TRBD1. Sequenced material: PBMCs. This receptor was identified in a man aged 55 to 70 in good health and CMV-seropositive. In DNA form, the CDR3 reads TGCGCCAGCAGCTCGGACAGGGGGCTTGACACTGAAGCTTTCTTT. Encoded protein: CASSSDRGLDTEAFF.